Listed here are 14 T cell receptor beta chains from one sample, sequenced in a study of cytomegalovirus exposure and HLA in healthy donors. This PCR relied on a set of 60 Vbeta primers and 13 Jbeta primers. The table came from immunoSEQ multiplex PCR; TCRdb's copy has only in-frame clones and leaves some out. The sample lists 240,000 or so clones, about 81% seen once, with 5.4% in the top ten. Source material: PBMCs. The receptors were sampled from a woman in her thirties or forties in good health and CMV-seropositive.

This chain uses TRBV30 with TRBJ2-7; a possible D gene is TRBD2 (6 bases). Germline CDR1 is GTSNPN and CDR2 is SVGIG (reference sequence). The CDR3 is 14 amino acids. The V end lost 2 bases, the J end lost 9 bases, and 20 bases lay between the germline ends. This CDR3 reads CAWSFDAGTFGQYF. CDR3 DNA sequence: TGTGCCTGGAGTTTCGATGCAGGGACTTTTGGGCAGTACTTC.

V is TRBV2 and J is TRBJ2-3, with 13 bases aligning to TRBD2. V was clipped by 7 bases and J by 5 bases; unmatched bases: 3. The length of the CDR3 is 14 residues. CDR1 and CDR2 from the germline V gene are SNHLY and FYNNEI. The CDR3 region has the DNA TGTGCCAGCAAGACTAGCGGGGGGAGAGATACGCAGTATTTT. This translates into CASKTSGGRDTQYF.

J is TRBJ2-1 and V is TRBV4-2; the match to TRBD2 covers 9 bases. The CDR3 length is 16 residues. Germline-derived CDR1 and CDR2 are LGHNA and YNFKEQ. V lost 4 bases to trimming and J lost 7 bases; unmatched junction nucleotides: 11. As DNA, the CDR3 is TGTGCCAGCAGCCCATCCCGGCGGGGGGGCCTGAATGAGCAGTTCTTC. This sequence encodes CASSPSRRGGLNEQFF.

The CDR3 coding sequence is TGTGCCAGCAGCTTAGGGGACAGGCTAAATGAAAAACTGTTTTTT. Encoded protein: CASSLGDRLNEKLFF. This chain connects TRBV7-8 to TRBJ1-4; TRBD1 aligns across 8 bases. V lost 1 base, J lost 5 bases, and 3 bases stayed unmatched. The germline V gene encodes CDR1 SGHVS and CDR2 FQNEAQ. This CDR3 has 15 residues.

The V call is TRBV7-2, the J call TRBJ2-2; 9 nucleotides match TRBD2. Germline CDR1 is SGHTA and CDR2 is FQGNSA. V trimming: 4 bases; J trimming: 5 bases; junction bases outside the gene matches: 5. The CDR3 spans 15 residues. The CDR3 bases are TGTGCCAGCAGCTCCGGACTAGCGAGGACCGGGGAGCTGTTTTTT. This codes for CASSSGLARTGELFF.

The CDR3 DNA follows: TGTGCCTGGAGTCGTGGGACTAGCGGGAGCTCCTACGAGCAGTACTTC. It encodes CAWSRGTSGSSYEQYF. This rearrangement joins TRBV30 to TRBJ2-7; 14 bases are shared with TRBD2. The CDR3 loop spans 16 amino acids. CDR1 GTSNPN and CDR2 SVGIG come from the germline V gene (reference sequence). With V trimmed by 2 bases and J by 0 bases, 3 bases remained unmatched.

The rearrangement uses TRBV27 and TRBJ2-5; D possibly corresponds to TRBD1 (5 bases). The J call is in doubt because the DNA end fits TRBJ2-7 better. In germline, CDR1 is MNHEY, CDR2 SMNVEV (reference sequence). The CDR3 runs to 13 residues. CDR3 protein: CASSFRVTYEQYF. The CDR3 DNA sequence: TGTGCCAGCAGTTTCAGGGTTACCTACGAGCAGTACTTC.

The rearrangement joins TRBV18 to TRBJ1-2; D gene unclear. Germline V gene sequence: CDR1 KGHSH, CDR2 LQKENI. V gave up 1 base and J gave up 2 bases, with 14 bases separating them. The CDR3 contains 16 residues. This CDR3 is CASSPLPGGTNYGYTF. CDR3 nucleotides: TGTGCCAGCTCACCACTTCCCGGCGGAACAAACTATGGCTACACCTTC.

J is TRBJ1-2 and V is TRBV18; possibly TRBD1 for D (6 bases). The CDR3 runs 16 residues. The V and J ends lost 5 bases and 0 bases respectively, with 16 bases between them. The germline gives CDR1 KGHSH, CDR2 LQKENI. CDR3 sequence reads: CASSATFGGPNYGYTF. Written as DNA, the CDR3 is TGTGCCAGCTCAGCCACTTTTGGGGGCCCTAACTATGGCTACACCTTC.

J is TRBJ2-3 and V is TRBV11-3; the D gene is possibly TRBD2 (6 bases). Germline CDR1 reads SGHNT; CDR2 reads YENEEA. The V end was cut by 7 bases, the J end by 0 bases, with 23 bases between. This CDR3 has 18 amino acids. The CDR3 region is CASTLGDWPFGSTDTQYF. CDR3 DNA sequence: TGTGCCAGCACCTTGGGGGACTGGCCTTTCGGGAGCACAGATACGCAGTATTTT.

V gene TRBV4-1 combines with J gene TRBJ2-1, with TRBD1 matching over 8 bases. Germline lookup yields CDR1 MGHRA and CDR2 YSYEKL. The CDR3 runs 14 residues. The junction had 1 base not matched to a gene; V was cut back by 4 bases and J by 2 bases. The CDR3 here is CASSLQGAYNEQFF. Written as DNA, the CDR3 is TGCGCCAGCAGCCTACAGGGGGCCTACAATGAGCAGTTCTTC.

The V and J genes are TRBV7-2 and TRBJ1-6; 8 nucleotides line up with TRBD1. Trimming took 5 bases from V and 7 from J; bases not matched to a gene: 7. This CDR3 contains 15 residues. Per germline, CDR1 SGHTA and CDR2 FQGNSA. The DNA for the CDR3 is TGTGCCAGCAGCCCACCCGGGACAGGCAATTCACCCCTCCACTTT. Encoded protein: CASSPPGTGNSPLHF.

The genes are TRBV4-3 and TRBJ2-3; a possible D gene is TRBD2 (7 bases). CDR1 and CDR2 (germline): LGHNA, YSLEER. The CDR3 is made up of 14 amino acids. V was clipped by 8 bases and J by 4 bases, with 16 bases between them. DNA for the CDR3: TGCGCCAGCTCCGGAGGGGGGGGAGCAGATACGCAGTATTTT. Translation: CASSGGGGADTQYF.

CDR3 protein: CASSLWFDGEETQYF. The CDR3 bases are TGTGCCAGCAGCTTATGGTTCGACGGAGAAGAGACCCAGTACTTC. This chain connects TRBV7-9 to TRBJ2-5; D gene ambiguous. CDR3 size: 15 residues. Germline V gene lookup returns CDR1 SEHNR and CDR2 FQNEAQ (reference sequence). The V end lost 2 bases, the J end lost 3 bases, and 13 bases lay between the germline ends.